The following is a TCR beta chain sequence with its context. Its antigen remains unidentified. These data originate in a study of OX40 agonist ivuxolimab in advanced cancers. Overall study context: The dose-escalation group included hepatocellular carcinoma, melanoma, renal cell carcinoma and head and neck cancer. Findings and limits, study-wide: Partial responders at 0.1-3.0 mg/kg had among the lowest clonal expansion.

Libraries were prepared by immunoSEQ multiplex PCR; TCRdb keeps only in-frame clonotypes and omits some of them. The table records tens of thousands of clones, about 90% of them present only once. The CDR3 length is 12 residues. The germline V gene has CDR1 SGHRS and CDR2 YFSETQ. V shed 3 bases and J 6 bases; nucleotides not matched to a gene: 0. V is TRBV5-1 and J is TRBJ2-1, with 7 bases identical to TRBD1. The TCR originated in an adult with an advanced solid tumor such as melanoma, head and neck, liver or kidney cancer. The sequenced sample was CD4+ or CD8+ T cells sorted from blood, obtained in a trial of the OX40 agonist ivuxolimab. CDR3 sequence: CASSYRGNEQFF. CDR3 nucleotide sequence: TGCGCCAGCAGCTACAGGGGCAATGAGCAGTTCTTC.